This passage covers 4 T cell receptor beta chains from one sample sequenced in a study of T cell responses to AZD1222 COVID-19 vaccine (dated by TCRdb to the early 2020s). Library preparation used the immunoSEQ multiplex PCR assay. TCRdb took over this immuneACCESS table, retaining in-frame rearrangements with V and J assigned. Such tables are incomplete; in checked studies, under half of the missing clones stem from an unresolved V gene, and the remainder is unexplained. The sample includes 90,000 to 100,000 clones, with nearly 90% observed a single time. 2.5% to 3% of the sample lies in the top ten. Interpreted using the paper, the time point label stands for: baseline before first vaccination. Sequences were derived from peripheral blood, sampled on day 0 of AZD1222 vaccination. The origin of the receptors is an adult in good health.

The rearrangement links TRBV7-9 to TRBJ2-1; D call uncertain. The germline V and J ends were trimmed by 5 bases and 2 bases, with 13 bases remaining between them. There are 15 residues in the CDR3. Germline assignment: CDR1 SEHNR and CDR2 FQNEAQ (reference sequence). For the CDR3, the DNA is TGTGCCAGCAGCCAGACCACAACTACCTACAATGAGCAGTTCTTC. As protein: CASSQTTTTYNEQFF.

The genes are TRBV7-3 and TRBJ2-3; TRBD2 is a possible D gene (6 bases). The V gene's germline CDR1 is SGHTA and CDR2 FQGTGA. V lost 3 bases to trimming and J lost 5 bases, with 9 bases between them. The CDR3 runs 13 residues. CDR3 residues: CASSLAGLDTQYF. CDR3 bases: TGTGCCAGCAGCTTGGCGGGGCTAGATACGCAGTATTTT.

This clone was counted a few times. The CDR3 sequence is CASSWQGARGANVLTF. CDR3 in DNA: TGTGCCAGCAGCTGGCAGGGGGCTCGTGGGGCCAACGTCCTGACTTTC. This rearrangement joins TRBV21-1 to TRBJ2-6; no check of the table's D call, TRBD1, against the DNA was made. TRBV21-1 is annotated as a pseudogene. CDR3 length equals 16 residues.

The chain carries TRBV7-9 and TRBJ2-2; D not resolved. Looked up from germline, CDR1 is SEHNR and CDR2 is FQNEAQ (reference sequence). The CDR3 is 17 amino acids. Trimming took off 4 bases at V and 6 bases at J, with 21 bases between the two ends. The CDR3 protein is CASSSTKDQSLPGELFF. In DNA form, the CDR3 reads TGTGCCAGCAGCTCAACCAAGGACCAGTCACTACCCGGGGAGCTGTTTTTT.